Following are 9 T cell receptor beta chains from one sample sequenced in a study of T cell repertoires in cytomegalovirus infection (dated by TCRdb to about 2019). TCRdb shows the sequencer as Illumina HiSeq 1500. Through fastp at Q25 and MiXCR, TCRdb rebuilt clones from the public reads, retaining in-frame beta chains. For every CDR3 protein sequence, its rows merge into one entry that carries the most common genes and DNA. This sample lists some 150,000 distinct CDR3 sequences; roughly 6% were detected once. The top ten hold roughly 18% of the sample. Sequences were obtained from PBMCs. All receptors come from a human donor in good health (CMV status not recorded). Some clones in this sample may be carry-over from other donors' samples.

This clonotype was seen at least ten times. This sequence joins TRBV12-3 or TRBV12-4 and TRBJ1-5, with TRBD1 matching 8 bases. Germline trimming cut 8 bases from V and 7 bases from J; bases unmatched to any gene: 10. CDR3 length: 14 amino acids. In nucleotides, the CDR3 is TGTGCCAGCGGCGTCCCGGGACAGGTGCAGCCCCAGCATTTT. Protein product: CASGVPGQVQPQHF.

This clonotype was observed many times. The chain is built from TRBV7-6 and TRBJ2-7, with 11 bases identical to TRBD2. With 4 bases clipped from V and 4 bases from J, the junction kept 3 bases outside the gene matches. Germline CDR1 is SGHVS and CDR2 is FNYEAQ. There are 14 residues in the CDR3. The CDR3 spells CASSSGLAAYEQYF. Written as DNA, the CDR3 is TGTGCCAGCAGCTCGGGACTAGCGGCATACGAGCAGTACTTC.

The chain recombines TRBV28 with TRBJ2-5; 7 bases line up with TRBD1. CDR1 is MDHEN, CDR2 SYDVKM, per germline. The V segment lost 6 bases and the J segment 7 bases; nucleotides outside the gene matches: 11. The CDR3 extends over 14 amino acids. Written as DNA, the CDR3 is TGTGCCAGCAGAGGGACAGAAGTGTTGAGGACCCAGTACTTC. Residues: CASRGTEVLRTQYF.

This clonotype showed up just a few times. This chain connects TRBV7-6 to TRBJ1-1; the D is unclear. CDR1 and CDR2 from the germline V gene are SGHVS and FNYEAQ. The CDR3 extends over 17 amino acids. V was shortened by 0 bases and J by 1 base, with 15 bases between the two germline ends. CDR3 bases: TGTGCCAGCAGCTTAGCGCGTCTTTTTGCAGGGAACACTGAAGCTTTCTTT. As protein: CASSLARLFAGNTEAFF.

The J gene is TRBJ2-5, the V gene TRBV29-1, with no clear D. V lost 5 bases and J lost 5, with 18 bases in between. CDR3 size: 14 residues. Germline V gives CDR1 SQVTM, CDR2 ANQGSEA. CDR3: CSVSEFVGFETQYF. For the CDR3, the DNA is TGCAGCGTTTCAGAGTTCGTTGGGTTCGAGACCCAGTACTTC.

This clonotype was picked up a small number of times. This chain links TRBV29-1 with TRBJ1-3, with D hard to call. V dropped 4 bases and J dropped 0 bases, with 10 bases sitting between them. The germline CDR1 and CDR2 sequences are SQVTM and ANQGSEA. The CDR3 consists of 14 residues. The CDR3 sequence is CSVGSRGSGNTIYF. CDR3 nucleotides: TGCAGCGTTGGGAGCAGAGGCTCTGGAAACACCATATATTTT.

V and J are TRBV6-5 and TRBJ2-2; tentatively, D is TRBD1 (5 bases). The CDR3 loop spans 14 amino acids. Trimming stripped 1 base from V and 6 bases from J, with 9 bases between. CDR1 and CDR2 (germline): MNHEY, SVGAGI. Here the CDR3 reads CASSYLDTPGELFF. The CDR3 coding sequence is TGTGCCAGCAGTTACTTGGACACGCCCGGGGAGCTGTTTTTT.

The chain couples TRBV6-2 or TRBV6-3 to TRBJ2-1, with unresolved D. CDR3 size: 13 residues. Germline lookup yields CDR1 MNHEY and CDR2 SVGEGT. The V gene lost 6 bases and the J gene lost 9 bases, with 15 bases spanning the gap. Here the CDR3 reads CASSPLVSSEQFF. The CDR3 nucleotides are TGTGCCAGCAGCCCTTTGGTTTCCAGTGAGCAGTTCTTC.

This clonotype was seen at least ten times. CDR3 protein: CASSLARDRTTYEQYF. CDR3 in DNA: TGTGCCAGCAGCTTAGCGCGGGACAGGACAACCTACGAGCAGTACTTC. V usage is TRBV7-2 and J usage is TRBJ2-7; 8 nucleotides agree with TRBD1. The CDR3 covers 16 residues. Germline CDR1 SGHTA, CDR2 FQGNSA. The junction had 6 bases not matched to a gene; V was cut back by 0 bases and J by 2 bases.